The 5 T cell receptor beta chains reported below all come from one sample, sequenced in a study of cytomegalovirus exposure and HLA in healthy donors. The PCR ran on 60 Vbeta and 13 Jbeta primers. The table came from immunoSEQ multiplex PCR; TCRdb's copy has only in-frame clones and leaves some out. The sample contains about 170,000 clones, 70% to 90% of which appear only once. Sequencing was done on a sample of PBMCs. Receptor source: a man younger than 40 in good health and CMV-seropositive.

The chain carries TRBV7-2 and TRBJ2-1; D gene ambiguous. Looked up from germline, CDR1 is SGHTA and CDR2 is FQGNSA. Trimming took off 5 bases at V and 0 bases at J, with 11 bases between the two ends. This CDR3 region has 15 residues. This CDR3 is CASSISSSSYNEQFF. CDR3 coding DNA: TGTGCCAGCAGCATTAGCAGCAGCTCCTACAATGAGCAGTTCTTC.

This clone occurred a few times. This chain uses TRBV4-1 with TRBJ2-3; perhaps TRBD1 as D (5 bases). The germline V and J ends were trimmed by 1 base and 3 bases, with 17 bases remaining between them. The CDR3 is 17 residues long. Germline V gene sequence: CDR1 MGHRA, CDR2 YSYEKL. CDR3 sequence: CASSQVPQGWGTDTQYF. The CDR3 DNA is TGCGCCAGCAGCCAAGTTCCTCAGGGTTGGGGAACAGATACGCAGTATTTT.

The chain has TRBV7-2 and TRBJ1-3, with D unclear. Germline CDR1 is SGHTA and CDR2 is FQGNSA. V lost 2 bases and J 3 bases, leaving 14 bases between the germline ends. This CDR3 is 16 amino acids long. The CDR3 DNA follows: TGTGCCAGCAGCTTAAATATTGGTGGGAGTGGAAACACCATATATTTT. Its protein is CASSLNIGGSGNTIYF. The whole variable domain, filled in from reference TRBV7-2 and TRBJ1-3, reads GAGVSQSPSNKVTEKGKDVELRCDPISGHTALYWYRQSLGQGLEFLIYFQGNSAPDKSGLPSDRFSAERTGGSVSTLTIQRTQQEDSAVYLCASSLNIGGSGNTIYFGEGSWLTVV.

This clone was counted between two and nine times. The chain is built from TRBV12-5 and TRBJ2-1; D remains ambiguous. The length of the CDR3 is 11 residues. V was clipped by 2 bases and J by 15 bases, with 11 bases between them. Germline loops: CDR1 LGHNT, CDR2 FRNRAP. CDR3 DNA: TGTGCTAGTGGTTTGAATTTCCCCCGGTTCTTC. It yields the protein CASGLNFPRFF.

The chain joins TRBV29-1 to TRBJ1-2; D gene ambiguous. CDR3 length: 11 residues. Germline V gene lookup returns CDR1 SQVTM and CDR2 ANQGSEA. V lost 5 bases and J 5 bases, leaving 9 bases between the germline ends. CDR3 protein: CSVQAKYGYTF. The CDR3 region has the DNA TGCAGCGTTCAGGCGAAATATGGCTACACCTTC.